These T cell receptor beta chains were read from a single sample in a study of beta chain features in type 1 diabetes. Libraries were prepared by immunoSEQ multiplex PCR; TCRdb keeps only in-frame clonotypes and omits some of them. This table has hundreds of thousands of clones, over 11% appearing once. The sequencing sample was made of naive CD4+ T cells from blood. These receptor sequences come from a man aged 25-45 years in good health. The CDR3 runs from the conserved cysteine through the conserved F or W. A D gene is named only where the DNA matches it firmly. Rows give clone size only sometimes, using once, few, many, or a class for an expanded clone.

v_gene: TRBV28
j_gene: TRBJ2-3
d_gene: NA
abundance: NA
CDR3aa: CASSTGGSTDTQYF
CDR3nt: TGTGCCAGCAGTACTGGAGGGAGCACAGATACGCAGTATTTT

v_gene: TRBV29-1
j_gene: TRBJ2-5
d_gene: NA
abundance: few
CDR3aa: CSVQGGLKGFQYF
CDR3nt: TGCAGCGTGCAAGGGGGGCTTAAGGGTTTCCAGTACTTC

v_gene: TRBV30
j_gene: TRBJ1-4
d_gene: NA
abundance: many
CDR3aa: CAWGGRTNEKLFF
CDR3nt: TGTGCCTGGGGGGGACGGACGAATGAAAAACTGTTTTTT

v_gene: TRBV7-9
j_gene: TRBJ2-5
d_gene: NA
abundance: few
CDR3aa: CASSLRSPGSRYF
CDR3nt: TGTGCCAGCAGCTTGAGGAGCCCCGGCTCCCGGTACTTC

v_gene: TRBV9
j_gene: TRBJ2-3
d_gene: NA
abundance: NA
CDR3aa: CASIPLVSSSTDTQYF
CDR3nt: TGTGCCAGCATCCCACTCGTCTCCTCTAGCACAGATACGCAGTATTTT

v_gene: TRBV29-1
j_gene: TRBJ2-1
d_gene: NA
abundance: few
CDR3aa: CSVEDPWTGKAAGRTSYNEQFF
CDR3nt: TGCAGCGTTGAAGATCCCTGGACAGGGAAAGCAGCGGGACGAACCTCCTACAATGAGCAGTTCTTC

v_gene: TRBV7-9
j_gene: TRBJ2-1
d_gene: NA
abundance: NA
CDR3aa: CASNSYGADYYNEQFF
CDR3nt: TGTGCCAGCAACTCTTACGGGGCGGATTACTACAATGAGCAGTTCTTC

v_gene: TRBV7-2
j_gene: TRBJ1-3
d_gene: NA
abundance: NA
CDR3aa: CASSLARRNSGNTIYF
CDR3nt: TGTGCCAGCAGCTTAGCCCGGAGGAACTCTGGAAACACCATATATTTT

v_gene: TRBV5-6
j_gene: TRBJ2-6
d_gene: NA
abundance: few
CDR3aa: CASTLGGTGANVLTF
CDR3nt: TGTGCCAGCACCCTGGGGGGTACTGGGGCCAACGTCCTGACTTTC

v_gene: TRBV5-1
j_gene: TRBJ1-2
d_gene: NA
abundance: few
CDR3aa: CASSLAGLSNYGYTF
CDR3nt: TGCGCCAGCAGCTTGGCCGGACTTTCCAACTATGGCTACACCTTC

v_gene: TRBV6-6
j_gene: TRBJ2-1
d_gene: TRBD1
abundance: few
CDR3aa: CASSYPTGDGNEQFF
CDR3nt: TGTGCCAGCAGTTACCCGACAGGGGATGGGAATGAGCAGTTCTTC

v_gene: TRBV7-9
j_gene: TRBJ1-2
d_gene: NA
abundance: many
CDR3aa: CASSPGIYGYTF
CDR3nt: TGTGCCAGCAGCCCAGGGATCTATGGCTACACCTTC